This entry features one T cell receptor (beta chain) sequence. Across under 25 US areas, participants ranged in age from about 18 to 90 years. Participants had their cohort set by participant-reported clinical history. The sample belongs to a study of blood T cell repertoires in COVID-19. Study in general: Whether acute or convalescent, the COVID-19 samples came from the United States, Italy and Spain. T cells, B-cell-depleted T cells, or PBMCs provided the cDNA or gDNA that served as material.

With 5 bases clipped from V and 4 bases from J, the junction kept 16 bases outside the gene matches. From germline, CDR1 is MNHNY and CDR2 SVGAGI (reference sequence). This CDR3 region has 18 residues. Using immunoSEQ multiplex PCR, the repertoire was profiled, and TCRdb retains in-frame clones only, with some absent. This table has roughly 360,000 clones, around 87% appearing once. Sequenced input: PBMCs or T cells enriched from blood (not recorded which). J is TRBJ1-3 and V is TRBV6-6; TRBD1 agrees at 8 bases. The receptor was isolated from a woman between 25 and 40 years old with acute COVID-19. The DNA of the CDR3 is TGTGCCAGCAGTCAGGACAGGGCGCGTAATTGGTCCGGAAACACCATATATTTT. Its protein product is CASSQDRARNWSGNTIYF.